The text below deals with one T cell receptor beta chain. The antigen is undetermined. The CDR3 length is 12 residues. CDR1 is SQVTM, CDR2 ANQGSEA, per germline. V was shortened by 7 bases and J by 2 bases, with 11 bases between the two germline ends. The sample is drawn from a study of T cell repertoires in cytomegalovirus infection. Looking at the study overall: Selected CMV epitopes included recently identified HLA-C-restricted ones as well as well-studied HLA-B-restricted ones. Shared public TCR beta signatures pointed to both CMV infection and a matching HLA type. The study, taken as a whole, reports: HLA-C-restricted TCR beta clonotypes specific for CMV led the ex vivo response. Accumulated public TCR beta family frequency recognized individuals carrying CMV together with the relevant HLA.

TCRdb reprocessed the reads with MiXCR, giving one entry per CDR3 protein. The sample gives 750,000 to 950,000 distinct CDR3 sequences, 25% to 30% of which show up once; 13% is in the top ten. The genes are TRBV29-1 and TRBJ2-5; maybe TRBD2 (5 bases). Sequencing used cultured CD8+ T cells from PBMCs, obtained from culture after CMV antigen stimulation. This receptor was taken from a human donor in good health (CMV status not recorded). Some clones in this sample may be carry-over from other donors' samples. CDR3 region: CSAVDLQETQYF. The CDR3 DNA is TGCAGCGCTGTGGACTTACAAGAGACCCAGTACTTC.